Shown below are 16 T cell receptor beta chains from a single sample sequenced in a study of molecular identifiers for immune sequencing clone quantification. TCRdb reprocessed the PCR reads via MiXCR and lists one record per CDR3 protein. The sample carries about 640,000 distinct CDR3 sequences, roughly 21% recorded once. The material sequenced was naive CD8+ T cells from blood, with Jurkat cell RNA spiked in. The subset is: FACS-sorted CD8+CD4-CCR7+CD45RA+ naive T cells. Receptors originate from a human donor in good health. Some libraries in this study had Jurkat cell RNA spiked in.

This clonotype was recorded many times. The CDR3 nucleotides are TGCGCCAGCAGCCACACGACAGGTGGGGCGAAGGCCAAAAACATTCAGTACTTC. It yields the protein CASSHTTGGAKAKNIQYF. This chain uses TRBV4-3 with TRBJ2-4, with a tentative D call TRBD1 (6 bases). Germline CDR1 and CDR2: LGHNA and YSLEER. V gave up 3 bases and J gave up 1 base, with 19 bases separating them. This CDR3 has 18 residues.

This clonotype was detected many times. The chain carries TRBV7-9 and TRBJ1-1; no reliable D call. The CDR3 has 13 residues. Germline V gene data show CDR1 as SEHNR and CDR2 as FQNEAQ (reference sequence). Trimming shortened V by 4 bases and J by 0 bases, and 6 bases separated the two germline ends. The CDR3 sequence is CASSSGMNTEAFF. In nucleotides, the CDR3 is TGTGCCAGCAGCTCTGGTATGAACACTGAAGCTTTCTTT.

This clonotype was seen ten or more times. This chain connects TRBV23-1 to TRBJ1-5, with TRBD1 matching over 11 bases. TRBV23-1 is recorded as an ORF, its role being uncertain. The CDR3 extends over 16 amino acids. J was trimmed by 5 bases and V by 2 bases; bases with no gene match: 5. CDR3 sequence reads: CASSQPDRGRDQPQHF. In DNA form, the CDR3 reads TGCGCCAGCAGTCAACCGGACAGGGGGCGCGATCAGCCCCAGCATTTT.

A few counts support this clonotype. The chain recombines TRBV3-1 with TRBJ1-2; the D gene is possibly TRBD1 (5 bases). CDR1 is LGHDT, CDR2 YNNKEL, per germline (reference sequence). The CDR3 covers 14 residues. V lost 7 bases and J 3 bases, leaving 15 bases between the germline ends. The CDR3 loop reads CASTPFPGDYGYTF. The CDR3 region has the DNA TGTGCCAGCACCCCCTTTCCGGGGGACTATGGCTACACCTTC. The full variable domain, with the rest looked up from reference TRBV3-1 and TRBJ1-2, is DTAVSQTPKYLVTQMGNDKSIKCEQNLGHDTMYWYKQDSKKFLKIMFSYNNKELIINETVPNRFSPKSPDKAHLNLHINSLELGDSAVYFCASTPFPGDYGYTFGSGTRLTVV.

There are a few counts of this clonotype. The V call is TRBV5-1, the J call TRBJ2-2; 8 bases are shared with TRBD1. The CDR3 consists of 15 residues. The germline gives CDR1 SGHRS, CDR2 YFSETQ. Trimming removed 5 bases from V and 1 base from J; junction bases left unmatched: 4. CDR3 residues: CASSEGTGNTGELFF. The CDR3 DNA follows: TGCGCCAGCAGTGAGGGGACAGGGAACACCGGGGAGCTGTTTTTT.

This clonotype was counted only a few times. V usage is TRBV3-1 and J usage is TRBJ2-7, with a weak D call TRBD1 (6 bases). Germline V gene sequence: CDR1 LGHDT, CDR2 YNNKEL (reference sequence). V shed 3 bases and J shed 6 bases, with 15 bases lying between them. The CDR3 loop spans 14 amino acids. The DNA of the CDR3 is TGTGCCAGCAGCCAGAACAGGGTTTTCGGCGAGCAGTACTTC. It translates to CASSQNRVFGEQYF.

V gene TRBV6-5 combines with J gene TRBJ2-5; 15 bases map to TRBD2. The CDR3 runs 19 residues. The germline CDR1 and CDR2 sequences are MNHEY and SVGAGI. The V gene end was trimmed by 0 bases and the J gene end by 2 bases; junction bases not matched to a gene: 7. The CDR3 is CASSYSSGLAGGDQETQYF. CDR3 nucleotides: TGTGCCAGCAGTTACTCGTCAGGACTAGCGGGGGGGGATCAAGAGACCCAGTACTTC.

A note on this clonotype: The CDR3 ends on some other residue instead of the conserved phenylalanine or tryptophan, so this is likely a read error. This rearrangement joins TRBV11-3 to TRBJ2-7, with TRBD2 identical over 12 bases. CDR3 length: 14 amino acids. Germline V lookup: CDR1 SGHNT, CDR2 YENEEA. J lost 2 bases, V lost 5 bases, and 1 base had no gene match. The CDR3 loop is CASSTSGGPYEQYL. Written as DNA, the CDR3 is TGTGCCAGCAGCACTAGCGGGGGGCCCTACGAGCAGTACCTC.

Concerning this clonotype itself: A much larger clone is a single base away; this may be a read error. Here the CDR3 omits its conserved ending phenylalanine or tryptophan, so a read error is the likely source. CDR3 in DNA: TGTGCCAGCAGTTCGCTTGGGGGTCACAACATTCAGTACCTC. Translating it yields CASSSLGGHNIQYL. The V call is TRBV27, the J call TRBJ2-4; possibly TRBD1 or TRBD2 for D (5 bases each). Germline CDR1 reads MNHEY; CDR2 reads SMNVEV (reference sequence). With 4 bases removed from V and 7 bases from J, the gap between germline ends came to 14 bases. The CDR3 runs 14 residues.

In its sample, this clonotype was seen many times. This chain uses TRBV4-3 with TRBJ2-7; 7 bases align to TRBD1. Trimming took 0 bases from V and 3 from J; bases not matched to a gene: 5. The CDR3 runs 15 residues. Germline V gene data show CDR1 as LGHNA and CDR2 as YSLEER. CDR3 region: CASSQDQGVFYEQYF. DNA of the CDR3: TGCGCCAGCAGCCAAGACCAGGGGGTATTCTACGAGCAGTACTTC.

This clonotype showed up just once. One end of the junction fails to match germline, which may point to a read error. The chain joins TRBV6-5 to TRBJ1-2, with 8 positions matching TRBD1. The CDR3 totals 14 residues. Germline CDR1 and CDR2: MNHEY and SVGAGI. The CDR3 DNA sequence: TGTGCCAGCAGTTACTCGATGGGACAGGATGGCTGCACCTTC. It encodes CASSYSMGQDGCTF.

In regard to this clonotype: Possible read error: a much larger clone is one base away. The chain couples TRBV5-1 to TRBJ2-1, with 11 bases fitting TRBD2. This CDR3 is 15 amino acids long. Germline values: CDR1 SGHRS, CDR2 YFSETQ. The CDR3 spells CASSFPSGGHNGQFF. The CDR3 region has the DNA TGCGCCAGCAGCTTCCCTAGCGGGGGGCACAATGGGCAGTTCTTC.

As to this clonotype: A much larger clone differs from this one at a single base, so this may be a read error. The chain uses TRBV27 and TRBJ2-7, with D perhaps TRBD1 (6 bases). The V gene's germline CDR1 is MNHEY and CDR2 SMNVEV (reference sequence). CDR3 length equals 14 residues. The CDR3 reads CVSSLMGTLTGQYF. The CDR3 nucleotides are TGTGTCAGCAGTTTAATGGGGACACTGACGGGGCAGTACTTC.

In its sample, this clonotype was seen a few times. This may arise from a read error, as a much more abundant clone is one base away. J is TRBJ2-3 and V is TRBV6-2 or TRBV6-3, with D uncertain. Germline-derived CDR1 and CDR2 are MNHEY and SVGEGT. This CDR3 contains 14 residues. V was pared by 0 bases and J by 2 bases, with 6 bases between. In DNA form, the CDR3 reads TGTGCCAGCAGTTACTCGGCCCCCACAGATACGCAGTATTTT. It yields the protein CASSYSAPTDTQYF.

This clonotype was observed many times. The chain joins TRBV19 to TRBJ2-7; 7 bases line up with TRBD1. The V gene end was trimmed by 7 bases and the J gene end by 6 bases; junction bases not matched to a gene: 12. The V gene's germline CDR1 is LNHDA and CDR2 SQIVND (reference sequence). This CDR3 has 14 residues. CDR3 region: CASKLRDSLLEQYF. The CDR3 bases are TGTGCCAGTAAGCTCCGGGACAGTCTCCTCGAGCAGTACTTC. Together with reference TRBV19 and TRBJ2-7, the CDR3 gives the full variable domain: DGGITQSPKYLFRKEGQNVTLSCEQNLNHDAMYWYRQDPGQGLRLIYYSQIVNDFQKGDIAEGYSVSREKKESFPLTVTSAQKNPTAFYLCASKLRDSLLEQYFGPGTRLTVT.

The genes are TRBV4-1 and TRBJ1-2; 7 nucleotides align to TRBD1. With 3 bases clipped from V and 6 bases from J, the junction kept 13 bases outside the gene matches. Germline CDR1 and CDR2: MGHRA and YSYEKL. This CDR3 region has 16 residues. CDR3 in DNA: TGCGCCAGCAGCCATGGAGTGGCTCCAGGGGGTGATGGCTACACCTTC. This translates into CASSHGVAPGGDGYTF.